A single sample is the source of the 7 T cell receptor beta chains below, sequenced in a study of blood T cells in healthy people across ages. A J-beta primer mix and a sample-barcoded 5' primer were used in a second PCR of roughly 6 to 11 cycles. TCRdb ran MiXCR on the 5' RACE reads and lists one entry per CDR3 protein. Found here are some 1,800,000 distinct CDR3 sequences, 35% to 50% of them singletons; the top ten hold about 21%. Sequenced material: blood. The receptors stem from a human donor in good health.

This clonotype was detected many times. The chain combines TRBV7-6 with TRBJ2-1; 10 positions match TRBD1. Germline V lookup: CDR1 SGHVS, CDR2 FNYEAQ. The trim removed 4 bases at V and 7 bases at J, leaving 7 bases unmatched. The CDR3 sequence is 15 residues long. The CDR3 is CASSSRDRGENEQFF. CDR3 DNA sequence: TGTGCCAGCAGCTCCCGGGACAGGGGTGAGAATGAGCAGTTCTTC.

The genes are TRBV7-2 and TRBJ1-2; possible D gene TRBD1, 5 bases. Trimming removed 6 bases at V and 12 bases at J, with 20 bases between. Germline CDR1 and CDR2: SGHTA and FQGNSA. This CDR3 has 13 amino acids. The CDR3 here is CASSYRDYHGHTF. CDR3 coding DNA: TGTGCCAGCAGTTACCGGGACTACCACGGTCACACCTTC.

This clonotype has only a few counts. The chain employs TRBV7-2 and TRBJ2-1; D gene ambiguous. Germline assignment: CDR1 SGHTA and CDR2 FQGNSA. V lost 2 bases and J 7 bases, leaving 6 bases between the germline ends. The CDR3 extends over 12 amino acids. The CDR3 protein is CASSLKWNEQFF. CDR3 nucleotides: TGTGCCAGCAGCTTAAAGTGGAATGAGCAGTTCTTC.

The chain links TRBV20-1 to TRBJ2-4, with no clear D. There are 12 residues in the CDR3. Germline V CDR1 and CDR2: DFQATT, SNEGSKA (reference sequence). V lost 4 bases to trimming and J lost 13 bases, with 17 bases between them. The CDR3 protein is CSAKIPSRAQYF. DNA for the CDR3: TGCAGTGCTAAAATTCCCAGCCGTGCGCAGTACTTC.

With respect to this clonotype: At one boundary the junction diverges from the germline segment, which might be a read error. The J gene is TRBJ1-1, the V gene TRBV7-3; D unclear. The germline V gene encodes CDR1 SGHTA and CDR2 FQGTGA. The CDR3 extends over 14 amino acids. DNA for the CDR3: TGTGCCAGCAGCTTAAGTGCAAAGAACACTGAAGTTTTCTTT. Translating gives CASSLSAKNTEVFF.

This clonotype was detected a few times. The genes are TRBV15 and TRBJ2-4; TRBD1 matches at 9 bases. J lost 0 bases, V lost 3 bases, and 3 bases had no gene match. The germline V gene encodes CDR1 LNHNV and CDR2 YYDKDF (reference sequence). The CDR3 runs 16 residues. CDR3 in amino acids: CATSRGQGVAKNIQYF. Here the CDR3 DNA reads TGTGCCACCAGCAGGGGACAGGGAGTAGCCAAAAACATTCAGTACTTC.

The rearrangement uses TRBV12-3 or TRBV12-4 and TRBJ2-1; the D gene could be TRBD1 or TRBD2 (5 bases each). This CDR3 spans 14 amino acids. Trimming shortened V by 8 bases and J by 8 bases, and 19 bases separated the two germline ends. DNA for the CDR3: TGTGCCAGCCGGTCGGGACGGAGAGTCGATGAGCAGTTCTTC. This translates into CASRSGRRVDEQFF.